Below, 25 T cell receptor beta chains from the same sample are listed, as sequenced in a study of technical replicates of blood from several donors. Sequencing used immunoSEQ multiplex PCR; TCRdb keeps in-frame clones, though not all of them. This sample carries tens of thousands of clones, roughly four fifths of them seen once, and the ten largest clones take roughly 3.9%. Specimen: PBMCs. These receptors were taken from a human donor in good health. Some clones in this sample may be carry-over from other donors' samples.

The chain links TRBV5-4 to TRBJ1-5; the match to TRBD1 covers 7 bases. Trimming cost V 2 bases and J 7 bases; bases outside gene matches: 6. This CDR3 spans 14 amino acids. Germline V gives CDR1 SGHNT, CDR2 YYREEE (reference sequence). The CDR3 is CASSLQGIGQPQHF. CDR3 DNA sequence: TGTGCCAGCAGCTTACAGGGGATAGGGCAGCCCCAGCATTTT.

The V gene is TRBV5-8, the J gene TRBJ2-2, with 8 positions matching TRBD2. The V gene end was trimmed by 8 bases and the J gene end by 5 bases; junction bases not matched to a gene: 14. CDR3 size: 16 residues. In germline, CDR1 is SGHTS, CDR2 YDEGEE. The CDR3 sequence is CASISGNPRGTGELFF. The CDR3 nucleotides read TGTGCCAGTATTAGCGGGAACCCCCGGGGGACCGGGGAGCTGTTTTTT. The whole variable domain, remainder taken from reference TRBV5-8 and TRBJ2-2, is EAGVTQSPTHLIKTRGQQATLRCSPISGHTSVYWYQQALGLGLQFLLWYDEGEERNRGNFPPRFSGRQFPNYSSELNVNALELEDSALYLCASISGNPRGTGELFFGEGSRLTVL.

The rearrangement links TRBV30 to TRBJ1-2; D not certain. Germline values: CDR1 GTSNPN, CDR2 SVGIG (reference sequence). The V and J ends lost 0 bases and 4 bases respectively, with 24 bases between them. This CDR3 comprises 18 residues. In nucleotides, the CDR3 is TGTGCCTGGAGTGTGAGCCAGGCCCTATTTGGGTCCTTCTATGGCTACACCTTC. Translating gives CAWSVSQALFGSFYGYTF.

The V call is TRBV7-2, the J call TRBJ1-3; the match to TRBD1 covers 9 bases. Germline CDR1 and CDR2: SGHTA and FQGNSA. This CDR3 comprises 16 residues. Trimming at V came to 5 bases and at J to 2 bases, leaving 7 bases not matched to a gene. The chain's CDR3 is CASSPSRDRAGNTIYF. The CDR3 DNA sequence: TGTGCCAGCAGCCCGTCCCGGGACAGGGCTGGAAACACCATATATTTT.

The chain employs TRBV7-2 and TRBJ2-7; TRBD2 might be the D (5 bases). The CDR3 runs 11 residues. Germline CDR1 SGHTA, CDR2 FQGNSA. V was pared by 2 bases and J by 7 bases, with 6 bases between. The CDR3 spells CASSLSGEQYF. The CDR3 region has the DNA TGTGCCAGCAGCTTATCGGGGGAGCAGTACTTC.

The J gene is TRBJ2-7, the V gene TRBV7-2; tentative D call: TRBD1 (5 bases). V lost 0 bases to trimming and J lost 2 bases, with 11 bases between them. This CDR3 has 15 amino acids. CDR1 and CDR2 (germline): SGHTA, FQGNSA. The CDR3 nucleotides read TGTGCCAGCAGCTTAGCGGAAGCAGGGACCTACGAGCAGTACTTC. Encoded protein: CASSLAEAGTYEQYF.

The chain links TRBV7-6 to TRBJ1-1; D is undetermined. CDR1 is SGHVS, CDR2 FNYEAQ, per germline. V shed 0 bases and J shed 5 bases, with 13 bases lying between them. This CDR3 is built from 15 residues. The CDR3 DNA is TGTGCCAGCAGCTTAGCAGGAGGAGGGAGGACTGAAGCTTTCTTT. Translation gives CASSLAGGGRTEAFF.

V usage is TRBV29-1 and J usage is TRBJ2-1, with D tentatively TRBD2 (6 bases). The germline CDR1 and CDR2 sequences are SQVTM and ANQGSEA. Deletions cut 4 bases from V and 6 bases from J, with 22 bases between. This CDR3 contains 16 residues. The CDR3 DNA reads TGCAGCGTTGGGACATCGGCGGGATCGGTACCCAATGAGCAGTTCTTC. Amino acids: CSVGTSAGSVPNEQFF.

This chain joins TRBV5-4 and TRBJ1-2; D unclear. Looked up from germline, CDR1 is SGHNT and CDR2 is YYREEE (reference sequence). Trimming shortened V by 4 bases and J by 8 bases, and 21 bases separated the two germline ends. The CDR3 is 15 amino acids. The CDR3 here is CASSPRRDRQGGYTF. CDR3 DNA sequence: TGTGCCAGCAGCCCGAGGCGAGATCGTCAAGGCGGCTACACCTTC.

The chain joins TRBV9 to TRBJ2-7, with 10 bases aligning to TRBD2. The CDR3 covers 14 residues. After removal of 0 bases from V and 7 bases from J, the junction contained 4 bases not matched to a gene. CDR1 is SGDLS and CDR2 is YYNGEE in the germline V gene. The CDR3 sequence is CASSVVPAGGEQYF. For the CDR3, the DNA is TGTGCCAGCAGCGTAGTCCCAGCGGGGGGGGAGCAGTACTTC.

The chain couples TRBV11-1 to TRBJ2-7, with 7 bases aligning to TRBD1. Germline CDR1 is SGHAT and CDR2 is FQDESV (reference sequence). The CDR3 has 14 residues. V shed 5 bases and J 2 bases; nucleotides not matched to a gene: 6. The CDR3 loop is CASSRTGSTYEQYF. The CDR3 coding sequence is TGTGCCAGCAGCCGGACAGGATCCACCTACGAGCAGTACTTC.

The gene calls are TRBV19 and TRBJ1-2; D may be TRBD1 (5 bases). V was clipped by 7 bases and J by 4 bases, with 16 bases between them. Germline assignment: CDR1 LNHDA and CDR2 SQIVND (reference sequence). The length of the CDR3 is 14 residues. The CDR3 loop reads CASMAVTGGYGYTF. CDR3 DNA sequence: TGTGCCAGTATGGCCGTGACGGGGGGCTATGGCTACACCTTC.

The V gene is TRBV13, the J gene TRBJ2-7; the match to TRBD1 covers 7 bases. The CDR3 loop spans 14 amino acids. Trimming cost V 5 bases and J 1 base; bases outside gene matches: 5. Germline V CDR1 and CDR2: PRHDT, FYEKMQ (reference sequence). CDR3: CASSRDRVSYEQYF. In DNA, the CDR3 is TGTGCCAGCAGCCGCGACAGGGTTTCCTACGAGCAGTACTTC.

As regards this clone: The identical CDR3 is also encoded by other nucleotide sequences in the sample. J is TRBJ1-1 and V is TRBV29-1; the match to TRBD1 covers 10 bases. V shed 7 bases, J shed 0 bases, and the junction held 5 bases outside the gene matches. Germline CDR1 is SQVTM and CDR2 is ANQGSEA. The CDR3 covers 14 residues. The CDR3 reads CSARTGGVNTEAFF. The CDR3 bases are TGCAGCGCCCGGACAGGGGGGGTGAACACTGAAGCTTTCTTT. Variable domain in full (rest from reference TRBV29-1 and TRBJ1-1): SAVISQKPSRDICQRGTSLTIQCQVDSQVTMMFWYRQQPGQSLTLIATANQGSEATYESGFVIDKFPISRPNLTFSTLTVSNMSPEDSSIYLCSARTGGVNTEAFFGQGTRLTVV.

In its sample, this clone was seen once. The chain combines TRBV27 with TRBJ2-7; 9 positions agree with TRBD1. CDR1 is MNHEY and CDR2 is SMNVEV in the germline V gene (reference sequence). Trimming took 2 bases from V and 4 from J; bases not matched to a gene: 3. The CDR3 is 14 residues long. The CDR3 here is CASSLTGGRYEQYF. As DNA, the CDR3 is TGTGCCAGCAGTTTAACAGGGGGCAGGTACGAGCAGTACTTC.

This chain uses TRBV29-1 with TRBJ2-7; the D is unclear. The germline V gene has CDR1 SQVTM and CDR2 ANQGSEA. Trimming shortened V by 5 bases and J by 0 bases, and 8 bases separated the two germline ends. This CDR3 is built from 12 residues. The CDR3 loop reads CSVRVSSYEQYF. In nucleotides, the CDR3 is TGCAGCGTTCGGGTATCCTCCTACGAGCAGTACTTC.

The J gene is TRBJ1-2, the V gene TRBV13, with TRBD1 as a possible D gene (6 bases). V gave up 5 bases and J gave up 11 bases, with 18 bases separating them. CDR3 length: 13 amino acids. CDR1 and CDR2 from the germline V gene are PRHDT and FYEKMQ (reference sequence). CDR3 nucleotide sequence: TGTGCCAGCAGCGTTGGCCGGACAGTGAGGTACACCTTC. This sequence encodes CASSVGRTVRYTF.

V is TRBV7-9 and J is TRBJ2-1; TRBD2 aligns across 9 bases. V gave up 4 bases and J gave up 4 bases; unmatched junction bases: 5. Germline CDR1 reads SEHNR; CDR2 reads FQNEAQ (reference sequence). The CDR3 is 15 amino acids. CDR3 region: CASSSQRGEYNEQFF. Written as DNA, the CDR3 is TGTGCCAGCAGCTCTCAGCGGGGGGAATACAATGAGCAGTTCTTC.

The V gene is TRBV6-1, the J gene TRBJ1-1; 10 nucleotides agree with TRBD1. This CDR3 is built from 14 residues. Germline V gives CDR1 MNHNS, CDR2 SASEGT. Trimming at V came to 6 bases and at J to 5 bases, leaving 6 bases not matched to a gene. CDR3 amino acids: CASRRGTGETEAFF. In nucleotides, the CDR3 is TGTGCCAGCAGGCGAGGGACAGGGGAAACTGAAGCTTTCTTT.

The chain joins TRBV7-2 to TRBJ2-7; tentative D call: TRBD2 (5 bases). This CDR3 contains 14 residues. Germline assignment: CDR1 SGHTA and CDR2 FQGNSA. The V and J ends lost 6 bases and 6 bases respectively, with 18 bases between them. CDR3 coding DNA: TGTGCCAGCAGTTTAACTAGTTTAAGTAGCGAGCAGTACTTC. Encoded protein: CASSLTSLSSEQYF. The whole variable domain, filled in from reference TRBV7-2 and TRBJ2-7, reads GAGVSQSPSNKVTEKGKDVELRCDPISGHTALYWYRQSLGQGLEFLIYFQGNSAPDKSGLPSDRFSAERTGGSVSTLTIQRTQQEDSAVYLCASSLTSLSSEQYFGPGTRLTVT.

The chain couples TRBV7-2 to TRBJ1-5; 8 positions match TRBD1. The length of the CDR3 is 15 residues. Germline values: CDR1 SGHTA, CDR2 FQGNSA. J was trimmed by 3 bases and V by 1 base; bases with no gene match: 2. DNA of the CDR3: TGTGCCAGCAGCTTAGGACAGGGGTTCAATCAGCCCCAGCATTTT. Translated: CASSLGQGFNQPQHF.

This chain connects TRBV19 to TRBJ1-2; D is perhaps TRBD1 (6 bases). The CDR3 has 13 amino acids. Germline V lookup: CDR1 LNHDA, CDR2 SQIVND (reference sequence). V dropped 6 bases and J dropped 4 bases, with 12 bases sitting between them. Written as DNA, the CDR3 is TGTGCCAGTAGAGGGGGGGGTGGCTATGGCTACACCTTC. Translating gives CASRGGGGYGYTF.

This chain joins TRBV29-1 and TRBJ2-5; possibly TRBD2 for D (5 bases). The CDR3 is made up of 14 amino acids. V was cut by 2 bases and J by 2 bases, with 12 bases left in between. CDR1 is SQVTM, CDR2 ANQGSEA, per germline. As DNA, the CDR3 is TGCAGCGTTGAACCGCACCCGGGGCAAGAGACCCAGTACTTC. Amino acids: CSVEPHPGQETQYF.

The gene calls are TRBV4-1 and TRBJ2-7; TRBD2 agrees at 11 bases. The V and J ends lost 1 base and 4 bases, in that order; junction bases with no gene match: 6. This CDR3 is 16 amino acids long. Germline V lookup: CDR1 MGHRA, CDR2 YSYEKL. For the CDR3, the DNA is TGCGCCAGCAGCCAAGTCGCTAGCGGGAGGACGTACGAGCAGTACTTC. Translation gives CASSQVASGRTYEQYF.

This chain uses TRBV11-3 with TRBJ2-5; TRBD2 matches at 7 bases. The V gene end was trimmed by 5 bases and the J gene end by 2 bases; junction bases not matched to a gene: 8. Germline CDR1 is SGHNT and CDR2 is YENEEA. CDR3 size: 15 residues. DNA for the CDR3: TGTGCCAGCAGCGTAGGACTAGTTGGGCAAGAGACCCAGTACTTC. This encodes CASSVGLVGQETQYF.